This T cell receptor (beta chain) is from a study of blood T cell repertoires in COVID-19. Overall study: PBMCs, B-cell-depleted T cells, or T cells were the source of the cDNA or gDNA that made up the material.

Looked up from germline, CDR1 is LGHDT and CDR2 is YNNKEL (reference sequence). This CDR3 contains 12 residues. Original processing notes: It was from reference gene primer amplification that nucleated cell counts were estimated. Profiling relied on immunoSEQ multiplex PCR, and the TCRdb table lists in-frame clones only, not all of them. V and J calls and clone size are as listed in that table; D and trimming were resolved from the DNA. The sample includes roughly 73,000 clones, roughly 79% of them seen just once. Comments on this clone: Germline is not matched at one junction end, which may reflect a read error.

This chain uses TRBV3-1 (or the pseudogene TRBV3-2) with TRBJ1-2; 7 bases are shared with TRBD1. The sample taken for sequencing was peripheral blood. The clonotype originates from a woman in her seventies with acute or convalescent COVID-19. The CDR3 loop is CASSRLDRLTHF. CDR3 sequence (DNA): TGTGCCAGCAGCCGCCTGGACAGGCTAACCCACTTC.